Listed here are 13 T cell receptor beta chains from one sample, sequenced in a study of OX40 agonist ivuxolimab in advanced cancers. Assay: immunoSEQ multiplex PCR; the TCRdb copy retains only in-frame clones and omits some. The sample has roughly 100,000 clones; nearly 90% are singletons. The sample was CD4+ or CD8+ T cells sorted from blood, taken in a trial of the OX40 agonist ivuxolimab. The receptors were sampled from an adult with an advanced solid tumor such as melanoma, head and neck, liver or kidney cancer.

V and J are TRBV6-1 and TRBJ2-7; tentatively, D is TRBD1 or TRBD2 (5 bases each). The CDR3 runs to 14 residues. The germline gives CDR1 MNHNS, CDR2 SASEGT. Trimming pared 6 bases from V and 1 base from J, leaving 13 bases between. The CDR3 bases are TGTGCCAGCAGGGGACGCTCACCATCCTACGAGCAGTACTTC. This sequence encodes CASRGRSPSYEQYF.

The V call is TRBV6-5, the J call TRBJ1-5; possible D gene TRBD1, 5 bases. This CDR3 has 14 amino acids. V lost 2 bases to trimming and J lost 5 bases, with 10 bases between them. Germline values: CDR1 MNHEY, CDR2 SVGAGI. This CDR3 reads CASSYGGKDQPQHF. Here the CDR3 DNA reads TGTGCCAGCAGTTACGGGGGGAAGGATCAGCCCCAGCATTTT.

The chain employs TRBV29-1 and TRBJ2-7, with D tentatively TRBD1 or TRBD2 (5 bases each). This CDR3 contains 11 residues. With 4 bases removed from V and 7 bases from J, the gap between germline ends came to 11 bases. CDR1 SQVTM and CDR2 ANQGSEA come from the germline V gene. The CDR3 loop is CSVGGVREQYF. In nucleotides, the CDR3 is TGCAGCGTTGGAGGGGTGAGGGAGCAGTACTTC.

The rearrangement uses TRBV29-1 and TRBJ2-3, with D maybe TRBD2 (6 bases). Trimming left V 2 bases short and J 8 bases short, with 14 bases between. Germline CDR1 is SQVTM and CDR2 is ANQGSEA. The CDR3 is made up of 13 amino acids. Written as DNA, the CDR3 is TGCAGCGTTGAACAACCGGAGGGTATTACGCAGTATTTT. Its translation: CSVEQPEGITQYF.

The rearrangement links TRBV7-6 to TRBJ2-5; 8 bases are shared with TRBD2. The germline CDR1 and CDR2 sequences are SGHVS and FNYEAQ. V lost 1 base to trimming and J lost 5 bases; unmatched junction nucleotides: 9. CDR3 size: 16 residues. The DNA of the CDR3 is TGTGCCAGCAGCTTAGGTGCCGGGGGGGCCTGGGAGACCCAGTACTTC. Its translation: CASSLGAGGAWETQYF.

V usage is TRBV11-2 and J usage is TRBJ2-7; D not resolved. The V and J ends lost 4 bases and 3 bases respectively, with 19 bases between them. This CDR3 region has 16 residues. Germline V lookup: CDR1 SGHAT, CDR2 FQNNGV. The CDR3 DNA is TGTGCCAGCAGCTCTCAGACGGCTAGGGTATTCTACGAGCAGTACTTC. Translated, it gives CASSSQTARVFYEQYF.

CDR3 nucleotides: TGTGCCAGCAGCTCCCCCTCCTATAATTCACCCCTCCACTTT. Translated: CASSSPSYNSPLHF. The V call is TRBV5-5, the J call TRBJ1-6; D unresolved. This CDR3 comprises 14 residues. Germline CDR1 is SGHKS and CDR2 is YYEKEE (reference sequence). V shed 3 bases and J shed 0 bases, with 4 bases lying between them. The whole variable domain, remainder taken from reference TRBV5-5 and TRBJ1-6, is DAGVTQSPTHLIKTRGQQVTLRCSPISGHKSVSWYQQVLGQGPQFIFQYYEKEERGRGNFPDRFSARQFPNYSSELNVNALLLGDSALYLCASSSPSYNSPLHFGNGTRLTVT.

The chain joins TRBV6-6 to TRBJ1-3, with unresolved D. Deletions cut 6 bases from V and 1 base from J, with 13 bases between. Germline values: CDR1 MNHNY, CDR2 SVGAGI (reference sequence). The length of the CDR3 is 15 residues. The CDR3 spells CASSHFLISGNTIYF. For the CDR3, the DNA is TGTGCCAGCAGCCACTTTCTGATTTCTGGAAACACCATATATTTT.

This clone was seen only once. This sequence joins TRBV5-1 and TRBJ1-2, with unresolved D. This CDR3 region has 15 residues. CDR1 is SGHRS, CDR2 YFSETQ, per germline. Trimming took off 5 bases at V and 3 bases at J, with 17 bases between the two ends. CDR3 coding DNA: TGCGCCAGCAGAGACCCTCGTCGTGCACACTATGGCTACACCTTC. Translation gives CASRDPRRAHYGYTF.

This chain uses TRBV6-5 with TRBJ2-7, with D unclear. Germline CDR1 is MNHEY and CDR2 is SVGAGI. The CDR3 extends over 10 amino acids. With 8 bases removed from V and 3 bases from J, the gap between germline ends came to 5 bases. The CDR3 DNA reads TGTGCCAGCGGGGACTACGAGCAGTACTTC. It encodes CASGDYEQYF.

The chain combines TRBV5-4 with TRBJ1-1; D ambiguous. Germline assignment: CDR1 SGHNT and CDR2 YYREEE (reference sequence). The V end lost 0 bases, the J end lost 1 base, and 13 bases lay between the germline ends. This CDR3 contains 16 residues. The CDR3 coding sequence is TGTGCCAGCAGCTTGGCAGCAGCCACAAGGAACACTGAAGCTTTCTTT. This gives the protein CASSLAAATRNTEAFF.

The chain combines TRBV5-1 with TRBJ1-2; D is perhaps TRBD1 (6 bases). Germline values: CDR1 SGHRS, CDR2 YFSETQ. The CDR3 spans 14 residues. The germline V and J ends were trimmed by 2 bases and 5 bases, with 13 bases remaining between them. DNA of the CDR3: TGCGCCAGCAGCTTCGGGGGGGCTCTGTATGGCTACACCTTC. Amino acid sequence: CASSFGGALYGYTF.

This rearrangement joins TRBV10-2 to TRBJ2-5; 9 nucleotides agree with TRBD2. J lost 4 bases, V lost 3 bases, and 6 bases had no gene match. This CDR3 has 15 residues. The germline V gene has CDR1 WSHSY and CDR2 SAAADI. Here the CDR3 reads CASSDVAGVGETQYF. The CDR3 bases are TGCGCCAGCAGTGACGTAGCGGGGGTCGGAGAGACCCAGTACTTC.